These 12 T cell receptor beta chains came from one sample sequenced in a study of T cell responses to AZD1222 COVID-19 vaccine. Produced via immunoSEQ multiplex PCR; TCRdb's table is partial and in-frame only. The repertoire holds roughly 120,000 clones, with about 90% as singletons. The starting material was peripheral blood, obtained 28 days after the second AZD1222 dose. These receptors were taken from an adult who received the AZD1222 COVID-19 vaccine.

CDR3 loop: CASSLPSGLAGVNSYNEQFF. Written as DNA, the CDR3 is TGTGCCAGCAGCCTACCCTCGGGACTAGCGGGAGTTAACTCCTACAATGAGCAGTTCTTC. The rearrangement links TRBV7-8 to TRBJ2-1; 14 bases map to TRBD2. Losses at the gene ends were 5 bases for V and 0 bases for J; bases not matched to a gene: 12. CDR1 and CDR2 from the germline V gene are SGHVS and FQNEAQ. The CDR3 is 20 residues long.

The chain uses TRBV28 and TRBJ1-2, with TRBD1 as a possible D gene (5 bases). This CDR3 spans 14 amino acids. Trimming left V 8 bases short and J 3 bases short, with 16 bases between. The germline V gene encodes CDR1 MDHEN and CDR2 SYDVKM. The CDR3 spells CASSSGGSHYGYTF. In DNA, the CDR3 is TGTGCCAGCTCCAGCGGGGGTTCGCACTATGGCTACACCTTC.

This sequence joins TRBV19 and TRBJ1-1; 8 bases align to TRBD1. V was clipped by 6 bases and J by 2 bases; unmatched bases: 5. This CDR3 is 14 amino acids long. Per the germline V gene, CDR1 is LNHDA and CDR2 is SQIVND (reference sequence). The CDR3 loop is CASRDRGINTEAFF. In DNA form, the CDR3 reads TGTGCCAGTAGAGACAGGGGAATAAACACTGAAGCTTTCTTT.

V is TRBV19 and J is TRBJ2-1; D not certain. The CDR3 sequence is 15 residues long. Germline lookup yields CDR1 LNHDA and CDR2 SQIVND (reference sequence). Between the trimmed V and J ends, which lost 0 bases and 2 bases, there was a span of 8 bases. The CDR3 loop is CASSIDQAPYNEQFF. The CDR3 nucleotides read TGTGCCAGTAGTATAGATCAGGCCCCCTACAATGAGCAGTTCTTC.

This chain's CDR3 is CAITTSGDSGANVLTF. The CDR3 DNA reads as TGTGCCATCACGACTAGCGGGGACTCTGGGGCCAACGTCCTGACTTTC. The V gene is TRBV7-6, the J gene TRBJ2-6; 11 nucleotides agree with TRBD2. Trimming at V came to 10 bases and at J to 0 bases, leaving 5 bases not matched to a gene. The germline gives CDR1 SGHVS, CDR2 FNYEAQ. CDR3 length: 16 amino acids.

This clone appeared once. The rearrangement links TRBV27 to TRBJ1-6; 9 positions agree with TRBD1. CDR1 MNHEY and CDR2 SMNVEV come from the germline V gene (reference sequence). V lost 2 bases, J lost 7 bases, and 3 bases stayed unmatched. This CDR3 has 15 amino acids. CDR3 region: CASSLPGQGNSPLHF. In nucleotides, the CDR3 is TGTGCCAGCAGTTTACCGGGACAGGGAAATTCACCCCTCCACTTT.

The chain joins TRBV9 to TRBJ2-1, with a possible D match to TRBD2 (6 bases). The CDR3 runs 16 residues. The V gene lost 0 bases and the J gene lost 8 bases, with 18 bases spanning the gap. Germline V lookup: CDR1 SGDLS, CDR2 YYNGEE. The CDR3 sequence: CASSVGTNEIRDEQFF. In nucleotides, the CDR3 is TGTGCCAGCAGCGTAGGGACTAATGAAATTCGTGATGAGCAGTTCTTC.

This clone was observed a single time. The genes are TRBV9 and TRBJ2-1, with 8 positions matching TRBD2. Germline assignment: CDR1 SGDLS and CDR2 YYNGEE. This CDR3 spans 16 amino acids. Trimming cost V 3 bases and J 8 bases; bases outside gene matches: 13. The CDR3 DNA sequence: TGTGCCAGCAGCGCGGGGAGCGGGAGTAAGGTATATGAGCAGTTCTTC. This encodes CASSAGSGSKVYEQFF.

The chain has TRBV7-6 and TRBJ2-7; D possibly corresponds to TRBD1 (6 bases). Germline V gene sequence: CDR1 SGHVS, CDR2 FNYEAQ. Trimming took 0 bases from V and 1 from J, leaving 13 bases between them. The CDR3 consists of 16 residues. The CDR3 nucleotides read TGTGCCAGCAGCTTAGCTAGAAGGACAGAATCCTACGAGCAGTACTTC. This translates into CASSLARRTESYEQYF.

The chain recombines TRBV19 with TRBJ2-5; D is unclear. This CDR3 has 12 residues. V lost 4 bases, J lost 1 base, and 4 bases lay in between. CDR1 is LNHDA, CDR2 SQIVND, per germline (reference sequence). CDR3 coding DNA: TGTGCCAGTAGTAGCCCCCAAGAGACCCAGTACTTC. This gives the protein CASSSPQETQYF.

This clone is deemed medium-sized. The chain joins TRBV14 to TRBJ2-1, with D hard to call. The V end was cut by 1 base, the J end by 6 bases, with 7 bases between. The CDR3 extends over 13 amino acids. Germline V gene sequence: CDR1 SGHDN, CDR2 FVKESK. The CDR3 loop is CASSQVLGNEQFF. The CDR3 bases are TGTGCCAGCAGCCAAGTACTCGGCAATGAGCAGTTCTTC.

The V call is TRBV10-2, the J call TRBJ2-7, with D perhaps matching TRBD1 or TRBD2 (7 bases each). This CDR3 has 15 amino acids. The V end lost 8 bases, the J end lost 2 bases, and 19 bases lay between the germline ends. The V gene's germline CDR1 is WSHSY and CDR2 SAAADI. The CDR3 coding sequence is TGCGCCAGCCATACCGTCAGCGGGACAGCCTACGAGCAGTACTTC. Its translation is CASHTVSGTAYEQYF.